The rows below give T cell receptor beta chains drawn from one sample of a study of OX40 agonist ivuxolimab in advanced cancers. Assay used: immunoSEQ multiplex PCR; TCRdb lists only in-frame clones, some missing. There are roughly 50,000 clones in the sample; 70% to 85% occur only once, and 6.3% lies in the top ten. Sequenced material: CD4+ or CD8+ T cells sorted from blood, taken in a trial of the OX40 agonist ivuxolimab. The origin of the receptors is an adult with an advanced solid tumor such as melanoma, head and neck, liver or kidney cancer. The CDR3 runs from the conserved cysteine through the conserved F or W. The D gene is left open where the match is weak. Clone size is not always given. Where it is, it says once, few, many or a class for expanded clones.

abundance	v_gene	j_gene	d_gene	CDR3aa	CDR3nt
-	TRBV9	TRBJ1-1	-	CASSVDEGRSNTEAFF	TGTGCCAGCAGCGTAGACGAGGGGCGCTCGAACACTGAAGCTTTCTTT
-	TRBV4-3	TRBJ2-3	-	CAFKGSRGTDTQYF	TGCGCCTTCAAAGGGTCCCGTGGCACAGATACGCAGTATTTT
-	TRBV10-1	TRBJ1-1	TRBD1	CASSDPGRGGTEAFF	TGCGCCAGCAGTGACCCGGGCAGGGGGGGGACTGAAGCTTTCTTT
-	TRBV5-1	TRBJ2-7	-	CASSPFEEYEQYF	TGCGCCAGCAGTCCGTTTGAAGAATACGAGCAGTACTTC
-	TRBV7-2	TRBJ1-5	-	CASSLAIRGQPQHF	TGTGCCAGCAGCTTAGCGATCCGAGGCCAGCCCCAGCATTTT
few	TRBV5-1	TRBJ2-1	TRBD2	CASSVERLAGTNEQFF	TGCGCCAGCAGCGTGGAGCGGCTAGCGGGAACCAATGAGCAGTTCTTC
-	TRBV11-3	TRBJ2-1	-	CASSRGGTYNEQFF	TGTGCCAGCAGTCGAGGCGGGACCTACAATGAGCAGTTCTTC
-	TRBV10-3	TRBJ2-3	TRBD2	CAISGTSGSTDTQYF	TGTGCCATCAGTGGGACTAGCGGGAGCACAGATACGCAGTATTTT
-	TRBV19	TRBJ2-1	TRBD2	CASSIGPRAGGLYNEQFF	TGTGCCAGTAGTATAGGCCCTAGGGCGGGAGGGCTCTACAATGAGCAGTTCTTC
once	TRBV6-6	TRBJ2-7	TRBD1	CASSTPRTGSSYEQYF	TGTGCCAGCAGTACCCCCCGGACAGGGAGCTCCTACGAGCAGTACTTC
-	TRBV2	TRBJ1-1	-	CASTMSAHPNTEAFF	TGTGCCAGCACCATGTCGGCACACCCTAACACTGAAGCTTTCTTT
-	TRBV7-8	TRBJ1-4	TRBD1	CASSPYRGRTANEKLFF	TGTGCCAGCAGTCCCTACAGGGGGCGCACGGCTAATGAAAAACTGTTTTTT
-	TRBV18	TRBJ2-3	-	CASSPAFTPDTQYF	TGTGCCAGCTCACCAGCCTTCACCCCGGATACGCAGTATTTT
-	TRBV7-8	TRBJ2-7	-	CASSPGWWQYF	TGTGCCAGCAGTCCCGGGTGGTGGCAGTACTTC
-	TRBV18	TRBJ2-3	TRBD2	CASSPPGLATGTDTQYF	TGTGCCAGCTCACCACCGGGACTAGCAACGGGCACAGATACGCAGTATTTT
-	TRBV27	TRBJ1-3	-	CASSLSPGPSSGNTIYF	TGTGCCAGCAGTTTATCCCCTGGACCTAGCTCTGGAAACACCATATATTTT
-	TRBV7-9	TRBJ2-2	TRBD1	CASSEGQGAAGELFF	TGTGCCAGCAGCGAAGGACAGGGGGCAGCCGGGGAGCTGTTTTTT
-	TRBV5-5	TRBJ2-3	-	CASSLDRGTDTQYF	TGTGCCAGCAGCTTGGACCGGGGCACAGATACGCAGTATTTT
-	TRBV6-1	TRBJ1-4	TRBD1	CASSQIPDRVSFF	TGTGCCAGCAGTCAGATACCGGACAGGGTTTCGTTTTTT
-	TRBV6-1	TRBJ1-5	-	CASMEGGSNQPQHF	TGTGCCAGCATGGAGGGGGGTAGCAATCAGCCCCAGCATTTT
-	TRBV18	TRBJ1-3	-	CASSPPLEISGNTIYF	TGTGCCAGCTCACCTCCCCTGGAAATCTCTGGAAACACCATATATTTT
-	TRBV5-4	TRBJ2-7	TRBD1	CASSPDRAHEQYF	TGTGCCAGCAGCCCCGACAGGGCCCACGAGCAGTACTTC
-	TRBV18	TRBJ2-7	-	CASSPDIMSSYEQYF	TGTGCCAGCTCACCGGACATCATGAGCTCCTACGAGCAGTACTTC
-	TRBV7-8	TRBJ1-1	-	CASSLTGHVVGTEAFF	TGTGCCAGCAGCTTAACGGGACACGTCGTAGGCACTGAAGCTTTCTTT
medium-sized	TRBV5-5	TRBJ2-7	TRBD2	CASSLDSGNSYEQYF	TGTGCCAGCAGCTTGGATAGCGGGAACTCCTACGAGCAGTACTTC
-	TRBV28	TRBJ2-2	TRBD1	CASRIGQGTGELFF	TGTGCCAGCAGGATAGGACAGGGAACCGGGGAGCTGTTTTTT
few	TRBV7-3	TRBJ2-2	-	CASSRDTNTGELFF	TGTGCCAGCAGCCGGGACACCAACACCGGGGAGCTGTTTTTT
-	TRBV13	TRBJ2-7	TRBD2	CASSLIGVLADSSYEQYF	TGTGCCAGCAGCTTAATAGGGGTACTAGCGGATAGCTCCTACGAGCAGTACTTC
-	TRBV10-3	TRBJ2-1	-	CAISESVLNEQFF	TGTGCCATCAGTGAGTCGGTACTAAATGAGCAGTTCTTC
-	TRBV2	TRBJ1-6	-	CASSMQGQGNSPLHF	TGTGCCAGCAGTATGCAGGGCCAGGGGAATTCACCCCTCCACTTT
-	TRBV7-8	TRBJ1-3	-	CATQLVSGNTIYF	TGTGCCACCCAATTAGTCTCTGGAAACACCATATATTTT
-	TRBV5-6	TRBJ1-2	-	CASSRDLGNNYGYTF	TGTGCCAGCAGCAGGGACCTCGGGAATAACTATGGCTACACCTTC
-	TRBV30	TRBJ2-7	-	CAWSGPRQGGTYEQYF	TGTGCCTGGAGTGGCCCTCGCCAGGGGGGGACCTACGAGCAGTACTTC
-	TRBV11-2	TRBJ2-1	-	CASSLPLGWTEQFF	TGTGCCAGCAGCCTACCTTTGGGGTGGACTGAGCAGTTCTTC
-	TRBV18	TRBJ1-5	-	CASSGEGQPQHF	TGTGCCAGCTCAGGGGAAGGGCAGCCCCAGCATTTT
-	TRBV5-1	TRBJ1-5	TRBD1	CASSSGQVNQPQHF	TGCGCCAGCAGCTCAGGACAGGTGAATCAGCCCCAGCATTTT
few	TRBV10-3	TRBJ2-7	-	CAISESPDRSSYEQYF	TGTGCCATCAGTGAGTCTCCCGACAGGAGCTCCTACGAGCAGTACTTC
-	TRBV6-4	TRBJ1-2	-	CASSDLQGLEVGYTF	TGTGCCAGCAGTGACTTACAGGGCTTAGAGGTTGGCTACACCTTC
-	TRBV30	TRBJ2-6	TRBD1	CAWSPGGAGANVLTF	TGTGCCTGGAGCCCAGGGGGAGCTGGGGCCAACGTCCTGACTTTC